This TCR beta chain was profiled in a study of T cell responses to AZD1222 COVID-19 vaccine. Assay used: immunoSEQ multiplex PCR; TCRdb lists only in-frame clones, some missing. Here the sample spans about 35,000 clones, 85% to 90% being singletons. Trimming took 1 base from V and 4 from J; bases not matched to a gene: 7. The CDR3 has 16 amino acids. The germline CDR1 and CDR2 sequences are SEHNR and FQNEAQ (reference sequence). Study-level findings and limits: The study sampled repertoires only after the peak T cell response. Along spike, vaccine-associated CD4 TCRs were found throughout, with dominance at 160-218 and 743-854. Targeting of unmutated variant regions was reportedly seen in nearly half of spike-specific TCRs.

In its sample, this clone was seen once. Its antigen is undetermined. The sample consisted of peripheral blood, taken 28 days after the second AZD1222 dose. This clonotype originated in an adult who received the AZD1222 COVID-19 vaccine. This sequence joins TRBV7-9 and TRBJ2-7, with 10 nucleotides matching TRBD1. The CDR3 coding sequence is TGTGCCAGCAGCTTAGGGGCGGGACAGGGGACGTACGAGCAGTACTTC. The encoded protein is CASSLGAGQGTYEQYF.